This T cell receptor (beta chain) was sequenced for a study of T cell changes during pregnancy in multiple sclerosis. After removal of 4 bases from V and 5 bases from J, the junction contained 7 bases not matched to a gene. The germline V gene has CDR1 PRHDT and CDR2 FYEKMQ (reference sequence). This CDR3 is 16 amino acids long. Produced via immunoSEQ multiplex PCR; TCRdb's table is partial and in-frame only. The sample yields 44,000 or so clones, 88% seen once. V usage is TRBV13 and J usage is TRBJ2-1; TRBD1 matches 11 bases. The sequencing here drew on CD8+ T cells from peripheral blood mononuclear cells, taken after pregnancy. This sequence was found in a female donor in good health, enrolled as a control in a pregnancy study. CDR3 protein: CASSSRDRGNNNEQFF. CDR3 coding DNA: TGTGCCAGCAGCTCCCGGGACAGGGGGAATAACAATGAGCAGTTCTTC.